This record concerns one T cell receptor beta chain sequence. This specimen belongs to a study of blood T cells in healthy people across ages. The authors ran a second PCR of about 7 to 12 cycles using a sample-barcoded 5' primer and a J-beta primer mix. One entry per CDR3 protein, called by TCRdb with MiXCR from the 5' RACE reads. The data contain hundreds of thousands of distinct CDR3 sequences, approximately 25% of them singletons. The same sample was also studied in work on T cells of mothers and their children.

The sequence was obtained from a boy aged 5-17 years in good health. The sequencing input was blood.

CDR3 DNA sequence: TGCAGCGTTCCCGGGACTAGCGGGAGGCATGAGCAGTTCTTC. This sequence encodes CSVPGTSGRHEQFF. The chain has TRBV29-1 and TRBJ2-1; 15 nucleotides line up with TRBD2. Germline V gene lookup returns CDR1 SQVTM and CDR2 ANQGSEA. V lost 5 bases and J lost 8; bases outside the gene matches: 4. The CDR3 consists of 14 residues.